This TCR beta chain was identified in a study of CXCR3-negative and CXCR3-positive naive CD8 T cells (dated by TCRdb to the late 2010s). Looking at the study overall: In total, 130 million or so TRB reads were obtained, which works out to roughly 1.5 +/- 0.3 million reads per library. The TRBV-TRBJ cluster analysis covered naive subsets from several donors and memory cells from 3 donors. The diversity and physicochemical repertoire analyses included about a dozen donors pooled from two independent experiments.

CDR1 SEHNR and CDR2 FQNEAQ were looked up in the germline V gene (reference sequence). From cysteine to phenylalanine, the CDR3 is 14 amino acids long. The DNA sequence is not available. Each CD8+ T cell subset was flow-sorted in triplicate, with fewer than 350,000 cells per subset placed directly into RLT lysis buffer. To keep memory contaminants out, a stringent definition of naive CD8+ T cells was applied: CD45RO-CCR7+CD27+CD95-. Peripheral blood mononuclear cells were isolated from buffy coats using standard density gradient centrifugation. A FACSAria III was used to flow-sort naive CXCR3-negative and CXCR3-positive CD8+ T cells. Total RNA was extracted from sorted cells using an RNeasy Mini Kit. Instrument on record: NextSeq 550. The Human TCR Profiling Kit (MiLaboratory) was used to prepare UMI-labeled 5' RACE TRB cDNA libraries. The full amount of extracted RNA was used for cDNA synthesis, and the full amount of resulting cDNA was used for PCR amplification. Libraries were prepared in parallel with an identical number of PCR cycles. The study's own analysis went as follows. With a minimum of two reads required per UMI, MIGEC and MiXCR pulled out about 52,000 +/- 9,100 unique UMI-labeled TRB cDNA molecules from each library. Each library averaged about 40,000 +/- 10,000 functional in-frame TRB CDR3 nucleotide clonotypes without stop codons. After each sample was downsampled to 5000 UMI-labeled TRB molecules, VDJtools was used to calculate diversity metrics such as normalized Shannon-Wiener and Chao1. VDJtools computed clonotype-size-weighted physicochemical properties of the central five CDR3 residues: interaction energy, strength, volume and Kidera factor 4. TCRdb reanalyzed the reads, keeping one entry per CDR3 protein sequence and omitting DNA. TCRdb's processing, not the authors', yielded these V and J calls. The sample table gives 150,000 to 180,000 distinct CDR3 sequences. Together, the top ten hold 0.45% to 0.55% of the sample.

General study outcomes and caveats: Freshly isolated PBMCs were used for most assays because CXCR3 expression went down partially after cryopreservation. Similar TRBV-TRBJ usage was shown by naive CXCR3-negative and CXCR3-positive cells from the same donor, whereas distinct patterns were shown by memory cells. Because surface CD5, which is linked to self-reactivity in mice, was comparable between the naive subsets, TCR interaction strength was also inferred from TRB CDR3 physicochemical properties. Both naive subsets had comparably high repertoire diversity, while memory CD8+ T cells had much lower repertoire diversity. Compared with CXCR3-negative naive cells, CXCR3-positive naive cells had TRB CDR3s with higher hydrophobicity (lower Kidera factor 4), lower energy, and higher strength and volume indices.

In the case of this clonotype: What antigen it recognizes has not been identified.

Rearrangement joined TRBV7-9 to TRBJ1-1. This sequence was found in a human donor in good health. Some clones in this sample may be carry-over from other donors' samples. Input material: naive CXCR3+ CD8+ T cells from blood. The meaning of the sample's cell subset or site label: CD45RO-CCR7+CD27+CD95- naive CD8+ T cells expressing CXCR3 (TNR3+). The CDR3 sequence is CASSLIRSNTEAFF.